The 12 T cell receptor beta chains below were found in one sample sequenced in a study of cytomegalovirus exposure and HLA in healthy donors. Researchers ran the PCR with 60 Vbeta and 13 Jbeta primers. Sequencing used immunoSEQ multiplex PCR; TCRdb keeps in-frame clones, though not all of them. The profile shows approximately 170,000 clones, approximately 70% of them singletons. Sequencing was performed on PBMCs. The source of these receptors is a woman between 18 and 29 years old in good health and CMV-seropositive.

The chain combines TRBV5-5 with TRBJ2-1, with 9 bases fitting TRBD2. CDR1 and CDR2 from the germline V gene are SGHKS and YYEKEE (reference sequence). The CDR3 is 15 residues long. Trimming cost V 4 bases and J 1 base; bases outside gene matches: 3. CDR3 nucleotide sequence: TGTGCCAGCAGCGGCGGGGGGGCTTCCTACAATGAGCAGTTCTTC. It codes for CASSGGGASYNEQFF.

Only a few counts were recorded for this clone. The chain uses TRBV7-8 and TRBJ1-5; D gene uncertain. V was pared by 9 bases and J by 5 bases, with 11 bases between. Germline V gives CDR1 SGHVS, CDR2 FQNEAQ. The CDR3 runs 12 residues. The CDR3 DNA is TGTGCCAGTGGCGGTTCCGATCAGCCCCAGCATTTT. Translating gives CASGGSDQPQHF.

This clone has just a few counts. The CDR3 region is CASSSVRQGRVITQYF. The CDR3 DNA is TGTGCCAGCAGCTCCGTAAGACAGGGGAGGGTTATTACGCAGTATTTT. The rearrangement joins TRBV13 to TRBJ2-3; TRBD1 is a possible D gene (8 bases). V lost 4 bases to trimming and J lost 8 bases, with 22 bases between them. The CDR3 sequence is 16 residues long. CDR1 PRHDT and CDR2 FYEKMQ come from the germline V gene (reference sequence). The full variable domain, in which reference TRBV13 and TRBJ2-3 provide the parts outside the CDR3, is AAGVIQSPRHLIKEKRETATLKCYPIPRHDTVYWYQQGPGQDPQFLISFYEKMQSDKGSIPDRFSAQQFSDYHSELNMSSLELGDSALYFCASSSVRQGRVITQYFGPGTRLTVL.

This clone came up a few times. The J gene is TRBJ2-7, the V gene TRBV28, with 9 bases that match TRBD1. Germline CDR1 MDHEN, CDR2 SYDVKM. The V gene end was trimmed by 7 bases and the J gene end by 3 bases; junction bases not matched to a gene: 10. CDR3 length: 15 amino acids. This CDR3 reads CASTNGGTGNYEQYF. The CDR3 DNA sequence: TGTGCCAGCACCAATGGGGGGACAGGGAACTACGAGCAGTACTTC.

The chain employs TRBV21-1 and TRBJ2-7; TRBD1 is the table's D call, not checked against the DNA. TRBV21-1 is classified as a pseudogene. CDR3 length: 14 residues. The CDR3 sequence is CASSKLQGLYEQYF. CDR3 nucleotides: TGTGCCAGCAGCAAATTACAGGGGCTCTACGAGCAGTACTTC.

This clone showed up just a few times. The chain uses TRBV5-8 and TRBJ1-2, with 8 bases lining up with TRBD1. The CDR3 contains 15 residues. Germline CDR1 reads SGHTS; CDR2 reads YDEGEE. V shed 4 bases and J 1 base; nucleotides not matched to a gene: 6. The CDR3 region is CASSRTGRINYGYTF. CDR3 DNA: TGTGCCAGCAGCCGGACAGGGAGGATTAACTATGGCTACACCTTC.

The V call is TRBV7-9, the J call TRBJ1-1; weak D call: TRBD1 (6 bases). CDR1 is SEHNR, CDR2 FQNEAQ, per germline (reference sequence). The CDR3 has 13 residues. The germline V and J ends were trimmed by 2 bases and 10 bases, with 14 bases remaining between them. The CDR3 loop reads CASSLSGRGGAFF. The CDR3 DNA follows: TGTGCCAGCAGCTTATCGGGGAGAGGGGGAGCTTTCTTT.

The chain is built from TRBV13 and TRBJ2-7; no reliable D call. This CDR3 has 13 residues. Per the germline V gene, CDR1 is PRHDT and CDR2 is FYEKMQ (reference sequence). Trimming took off 5 bases at V and 0 bases at J, with 8 bases between the two ends. This chain's CDR3 is CASSTRSSYEQYF. The CDR3 region has the DNA TGTGCCAGCAGCACAAGAAGCTCCTACGAGCAGTACTTC.

This clone turned up a few times. Since no conserved phenylalanine or tryptophan closes the CDR3, a read error is the likely cause. Because the CDR3's place on the DNA is in doubt, the DNA is left out and the CDR3 is given as listed by TCRdb. This sequence joins TRBV10-1 and TRBJ2-3; the table's D gene call, TRBD2, was not cross checked with the DNA. Per the germline V gene, CDR1 is WNHNN and CDR2 is SYGVQD (reference sequence). The CDR3 totals 10 residues, both ends included. CDR3 amino acids: CASSESKVIA.

The V gene is TRBV5-4, the J gene TRBJ2-5, with D hard to call. Germline V CDR1 and CDR2: SGHNT, YYREEE (reference sequence). Trimming pared 3 bases from V and 0 bases from J, leaving 3 bases between. This CDR3 contains 12 residues. CDR3 in amino acids: CASSSYQETQYF. CDR3 DNA sequence: TGTGCCAGCAGCTCGTACCAAGAGACCCAGTACTTC. Filled out from reference TRBV5-4 and TRBJ2-5, the complete variable domain reads ETGVTQSPTHLIKTRGQQVTLRCSSQSGHNTVSWYQQALGQGPQFIFQYYREEENGRGNFPPRFSGLQFPNYSSELNVNALELDDSALYLCASSSYQETQYFGPGTRLLVL.

Written as DNA, the CDR3 is TGCGCCAGCAGCCGGGACAGTGTTAACTATGGCTACACCTTC. It encodes CASSRDSVNYGYTF. The chain uses TRBV5-1 and TRBJ1-2; 7 positions match TRBD1. J gave up 1 base and V 4 bases, and 4 bases lay outside the gene matches. Per the germline V gene, CDR1 is SGHRS and CDR2 is YFSETQ. This CDR3 is 14 amino acids long.

The J gene is TRBJ2-7, the V gene TRBV6-5; D is undetermined. Trimming cost V 4 bases and J 6 bases, with 16 bases left between them. Germline V gene data show CDR1 as MNHEY and CDR2 as SVGAGI. The CDR3 loop spans 14 amino acids. This chain's CDR3 is CASSSPGFRSEQYF. The CDR3 region has the DNA TGTGCCAGCAGTTCCCCGGGTTTTCGCAGCGAGCAGTACTTC.